The 32 T cell receptor beta chains below come from one sample, sequenced in a study of precursors of human CD4 cytotoxic T cells. The bulk UMI libraries came from four sorted CD4+ memory subsets, including IL-7R-high and IL-7R-negative TEMRA. TCRdb recomputed calls from the reads with MiXCR, one row per CDR3 protein. The sample lists approximately 600 distinct CDR3 sequences, approximately 21% occurring once. The sample consisted of memory CD4+ T cells from blood (PBMCs). The receptors shown here come from a human donor in good health.

This chain links TRBV3-1 with TRBJ2-1; 14 bases map to TRBD2. Germline CDR1 and CDR2: LGHDT and YNNKEL (reference sequence). The CDR3 extends over 14 amino acids. The V segment lost 5 bases and the J segment 7 bases; nucleotides outside the gene matches: 1. Here the CDR3 reads CASSGTSGSNEQFF. CDR3 in DNA: TGTGCCAGCAGCGGGACTAGCGGGAGTAATGAGCAGTTCTTC.

This clonotype was seen a handful of times. The V and J genes are TRBV5-1 and TRBJ2-4; TRBD2 is a possible D gene (6 bases). This CDR3 has 13 amino acids. The germline CDR1 and CDR2 sequences are SGHRS and YFSETQ. Trimming took 3 bases from V and 10 from J, leaving 14 bases between them. In nucleotides, the CDR3 is TGCGCCAGCAGCTCCCCGGGAGATGAAATTCAGTACTTC. Amino acid sequence: CASSSPGDEIQYF.

There are a few counts of this clonotype. The rearrangement uses TRBV12-3 or TRBV12-4 and TRBJ1-2; D is perhaps TRBD1 (5 bases). Trimming took off 3 bases at V and 1 base at J, with 12 bases between the two ends. The CDR3 totals 15 residues. The CDR3 DNA follows: TGTGCCAGCAGTTTGGCCACAGGAGTTAACTATGGCTACACCTTC. It is translated as CASSLATGVNYGYTF.

The rearrangement uses TRBV27 and TRBJ1-1; D is undetermined. The CDR3 consists of 14 residues. Per germline, CDR1 MNHEY and CDR2 SMNVEV (reference sequence). Trimming took 1 base from V and 1 from J, leaving 7 bases between them. CDR3 bases: TGTGCCAGCAGTTTATTCGACAAGAACACTGAAGCTTTCTTT. The encoded protein is CASSLFDKNTEAFF.

This clonotype has just a few counts. This chain uses TRBV4-1 with TRBJ2-5, with 13 positions matching TRBD2. Germline V gene lookup returns CDR1 MGHRA and CDR2 YSYEKL. The trim removed 2 bases at V and 5 bases at J, leaving 5 bases unmatched. The CDR3 sequence is 16 residues long. The CDR3 region has the DNA TGCGCCAGCAGCCAACTGGGACTAGCGGGATTGGAGACCCAGTACTTC. Amino acid sequence: CASSQLGLAGLETQYF.

This clonotype is judged large (0.1 to 1%). The chain joins TRBV3-1 to TRBJ2-3; unclear D gene. The V and J ends lost 4 bases and 0 bases respectively, with 8 bases between them. The CDR3 runs 14 residues. Germline-derived CDR1 and CDR2 are LGHDT and YNNKEL (reference sequence). CDR3 residues: CASSPTTSTDTQYF. Here the CDR3 DNA reads TGTGCCAGCAGCCCAACTACTAGCACAGATACGCAGTATTTT.

About this clonotype: A much bigger clone sits one base away, suggesting this may be a read error. The CDR3 DNA reads TGTGCCAGCAGCGCTACAGGGAACACTGAAGCTTTCTTT. Translation gives CASSATGNTEAFF. The chain carries TRBV7-9 and TRBJ1-1, with a weak D call TRBD1 (5 bases). Trimming left V 5 bases short and J 1 base short, with 8 bases between. Germline loops: CDR1 SEHNR, CDR2 FQNEAQ (reference sequence). This CDR3 spans 13 amino acids.

The chain joins TRBV12-3 or TRBV12-4 to TRBJ2-7; 8 bases fit TRBD2. V was clipped by 3 bases and J by 3 bases; unmatched bases: 7. This CDR3 comprises 15 residues. This chain's CDR3 is CASSFGTRIFYEQYF. The CDR3 nucleotides are TGTGCCAGCAGTTTTGGGACTAGGATATTCTACGAGCAGTACTTC.

This clonotype is classed as large. The CDR3 loop is CSGEGQGLRGTQYF. The CDR3 coding sequence is TGCAGCGGCGAGGGACAGGGTCTTCGAGGGACCCAGTACTTC. This chain links TRBV29-1 with TRBJ2-5, with 9 positions matching TRBD1. CDR3 length equals 14 residues. The trim removed 7 bases at V and 7 bases at J, leaving 13 bases unmatched. CDR1 and CDR2 from the germline V gene are SQVTM and ANQGSEA. The variable domain in full, with the rest retrieved from reference TRBV29-1 and TRBJ2-5, is SAVISQKPSRDICQRGTSLTIQCQVDSQVTMMFWYRQQPGQSLTLIATANQGSEATYESGFVIDKFPISRPNLTFSTLTVSNMSPEDSSIYLCSGEGQGLRGTQYFGPGTRLLVL.

In this sample, this clonotype turned up once. The V call is TRBV5-4, the J call TRBJ2-2, with 9 positions matching TRBD2. The trim removed 4 bases at V and 6 bases at J, leaving 10 bases unmatched. CDR1 and CDR2 (germline): SGHNT, YYREEE (reference sequence). This CDR3 is built from 16 residues. CDR3 residues: CASSQGRREGSGELFF. Written as DNA, the CDR3 is TGTGCCAGCAGCCAGGGACGGCGGGAGGGCTCCGGGGAGCTGTTTTTT. Together with reference TRBV5-4 and TRBJ2-2, the CDR3 gives the full variable domain: ETGVTQSPTHLIKTRGQQVTLRCSSQSGHNTVSWYQQALGQGPQFIFQYYREEENGRGNFPPRFSGLQFPNYSSELNVNALELDDSALYLCASSQGRREGSGELFFGEGSRLTVL.

In this sample, this clonotype turned up a few times. This rearrangement joins TRBV28 to TRBJ2-1; 11 bases agree with TRBD2. The CDR3 length is 15 residues. CDR1 and CDR2 (germline): MDHEN, SYDVKM. With 8 bases clipped from V and 1 base from J, the junction kept 4 bases outside the gene matches. CDR3: CASFSGRASYNEQFF. CDR3 coding DNA: TGTGCCAGCTTTAGCGGGAGGGCATCCTACAATGAGCAGTTCTTC. Combining the CDR3 with reference TRBV28 and TRBJ2-1 gives the whole variable domain DVKVTQSSRYLVKRTGEKVFLECVQDMDHENMFWYRQDPGLGLRLIYFSYDVKMKEKGDIPEGYSVSREKKERFSLILESASTNQTSMYLCASFSGRASYNEQFFGPGTRLTVL.

This clonotype is large by share. The chain recombines TRBV3-1 with TRBJ2-1, with a weak D call TRBD2 (6 bases). Germline-derived CDR1 and CDR2 are LGHDT and YNNKEL (reference sequence). CDR3 length: 14 amino acids. With 1 base removed from V and 11 bases from J, the gap between germline ends came to 15 bases. In DNA form, the CDR3 reads TGTGCCAGCAGCCAAGGGACTACGACAATGAAGCAGTTCTTC. It specifies CASSQGTTTMKQFF.

This clonotype has a handful of counts. The V call is TRBV5-4, the J call TRBJ2-1; 8 nucleotides agree with TRBD1. The CDR3 covers 15 residues. Germline V lookup: CDR1 SGHNT, CDR2 YYREEE (reference sequence). Germline trimming cut 0 bases from V and 2 bases from J; bases unmatched to any gene: 1. The CDR3 here is CASSLGQGTYNEQFF. In nucleotides, the CDR3 is TGTGCCAGCAGCTTGGGACAGGGGACCTACAATGAGCAGTTCTTC.

In its sample, this clonotype was seen once. The chain employs TRBV5-4 and TRBJ2-7; maybe TRBD2 (7 bases). This CDR3 is 16 amino acids long. V gave up 0 bases and J gave up 4 bases, with 17 bases separating them. Germline lookup yields CDR1 SGHNT and CDR2 YYREEE (reference sequence). The CDR3 sequence: CASSLDAWGGAYEQYF. Here the CDR3 DNA reads TGTGCCAGCAGCTTGGATGCATGGGGGGGCGCGTACGAGCAGTACTTC. The whole variable domain, remainder taken from reference TRBV5-4 and TRBJ2-7, is ETGVTQSPTHLIKTRGQQVTLRCSSQSGHNTVSWYQQALGQGPQFIFQYYREEENGRGNFPPRFSGLQFPNYSSELNVNALELDDSALYLCASSLDAWGGAYEQYFGPGTRLTVT.

This clonotype was seen only a few times. This sequence joins TRBV18 and TRBJ2-7; 10 bases line up with TRBD1. The CDR3 has 16 amino acids. The trim removed 4 bases at V and 4 bases at J, leaving 10 bases unmatched. Germline CDR1 is KGHSH and CDR2 is LQKENI. The CDR3 nucleotides are TGTGCCAGCTCACAATATAGAGGGGACAGGGGATACGAGCAGTACTTC. It yields the protein CASSQYRGDRGYEQYF.

V and J are TRBV5-1 and TRBJ2-2, with 8 positions matching TRBD1. Germline V lookup: CDR1 SGHRS, CDR2 YFSETQ. The ends lost 2 bases at V and 6 bases at J; junction bases unmatched: 6. The CDR3 totals 15 residues. CDR3 sequence: CASSLRSTGAGELFF. The DNA of the CDR3 is TGCGCCAGCAGCTTACGTTCGACAGGGGCCGGGGAGCTGTTTTTT.

This clonotype was found a few times. V is TRBV28 and J is TRBJ1-1; D perhaps matches TRBD1 (5 bases). CDR3 length: 14 residues. V lost 3 bases and J lost 4, with 12 bases in between. Per germline, CDR1 MDHEN and CDR2 SYDVKM. The DNA for the CDR3 is TGTGCCAGCAGTTTGCCTGCAGGGACCACTGAAGCTTTCTTT. Encoded protein: CASSLPAGTTEAFF.

The chain joins TRBV15 to TRBJ2-3, with D uncertain. The germline V gene has CDR1 LNHNV and CDR2 YYDKDF (reference sequence). This CDR3 is built from 16 residues. V dropped 5 bases and J dropped 3 bases, with 18 bases sitting between them. The CDR3 here is CATSPRRAGNTDTQYF. CDR3 in DNA: TGTGCCACCAGCCCAAGACGGGCCGGTAATACAGATACGCAGTATTTT.

The CDR3 loop is CASSTRLAGGDNEQFF. In DNA form, the CDR3 reads TGTGCCAGCAGCACCCGACTAGCGGGGGGTGACAATGAGCAGTTCTTC. The chain carries TRBV9 and TRBJ2-1, with 13 bases lining up with TRBD2. The junction had 6 bases not matched to a gene; V was cut back by 4 bases and J by 5 bases. This CDR3 has 16 amino acids. CDR1 is SGDLS and CDR2 is YYNGEE in the germline V gene.

The table lists this clonotype with a few counts. This sequence joins TRBV25-1 and TRBJ2-7; D gene unclear. Germline lookup yields CDR1 MGHDK and CDR2 SYGVNS. The V end was cut by 7 bases, the J end by 5 bases, with 9 bases between. The CDR3 extends over 11 amino acids. CDR3 nucleotides: TGTGCCAGCACCGGCCCTCACGAGCAGTACTTC. Its translation: CASTGPHEQYF.

The chain combines TRBV19 with TRBJ1-1; D is undetermined. Trimming stripped 7 bases from V and 4 bases from J, with 16 bases between. CDR1 is LNHDA and CDR2 is SQIVND in the germline V gene (reference sequence). The CDR3 extends over 14 amino acids. In DNA, the CDR3 is TGTGCCAGTACCGTCGCACCTGCGGGCACTGAAGCTTTCTTT. It specifies CASTVAPAGTEAFF.

The genes are TRBV4-2 and TRBJ2-1; no reliable D call. The CDR3 extends over 15 amino acids. CDR1 LGHNA and CDR2 YNFKEQ come from the germline V gene. The V and J ends lost 1 base and 9 bases respectively, with 16 bases between them. DNA for the CDR3: TGTGCCAGCAGCCAAGCAATGGCCCAAGGGCGTGAGCAGTTCTTC. Its translation is CASSQAMAQGREQFF.

This clonotype was picked up a small number of times. This chain uses TRBV7-9 with TRBJ1-1, with D unresolved. With 5 bases removed from V and 0 bases from J, the gap between germline ends came to 16 bases. This CDR3 region has 16 residues. The germline V gene encodes CDR1 SEHNR and CDR2 FQNEAQ (reference sequence). The CDR3 region is CASSPPGRPLNTEAFF. Written as DNA, the CDR3 is TGTGCCAGCAGCCCGCCGGGGAGACCCTTGAACACTGAAGCTTTCTTT.

The J gene is TRBJ1-4, the V gene TRBV4-2, with 7 positions matching TRBD1. This CDR3 contains 15 residues. Germline assignment: CDR1 LGHNA and CDR2 YNFKEQ. With 2 bases clipped from V and 7 bases from J, the junction kept 7 bases outside the gene matches. Here the CDR3 reads CASSQRRGQIEKLFF. The CDR3 coding sequence is TGTGCCAGCAGCCAAAGGAGGGGACAGATTGAAAAACTGTTTTTT.

This clonotype showed up just a few times. This sequence joins TRBV7-8 and TRBJ2-1, with 10 bases aligning to TRBD2. Per the germline V gene, CDR1 is SGHVS and CDR2 is FQNEAQ. This CDR3 contains 14 residues. V shed 4 bases and J 10 bases; nucleotides not matched to a gene: 7. CDR3 in amino acids: CASSSGLAPSEQFF. CDR3 DNA sequence: TGTGCCAGCAGCTCGGGACTAGCGCCTTCGGAGCAGTTCTTC.

This clonotype has a handful of counts. The CDR3 reads CASSQEGTGNTEAFF. The CDR3 nucleotides are TGCGCCAGCAGCCAAGAAGGGACGGGGAACACTGAAGCTTTCTTT. The chain combines TRBV4-1 with TRBJ1-1, with TRBD1 as a possible D gene (5 bases). Trimming removed 0 bases at V and 1 base at J, with 9 bases between. The CDR3 covers 15 residues. Looked up from germline, CDR1 is MGHRA and CDR2 is YSYEKL.

The rearrangement joins TRBV7-2 to TRBJ2-1, with TRBD1 as a possible D gene (6 bases). The CDR3 length is 15 residues. CDR1 and CDR2 (germline): SGHTA, FQGNSA. V lost 1 base and J 3 bases, leaving 10 bases between the germline ends. This CDR3 is CASSLGQGYYNEQFF. The DNA for the CDR3 is TGTGCCAGCAGCTTAGGGCAGGGGTACTACAATGAGCAGTTCTTC.

The chain carries TRBV5-1 and TRBJ2-1; TRBD2 aligns across 7 bases. The CDR3 loop spans 15 amino acids. CDR1 and CDR2 from the germline V gene are SGHRS and YFSETQ. V trimming: 3 bases; J trimming: 1 base; junction bases outside the gene matches: 4. The CDR3 DNA follows: TGCGCCAGCAGCTACGCTAGCGGTTCCTACAATGAGCAGTTCTTC. Translating gives CASSYASGSYNEQFF.

CDR3 nucleotides: TGTGCCAGCTGTGCCCTAGGACCGATTTCTGGGGCCAACGTCCTGACTTTC. Residues: CASCALGPISGANVLTF. The chain uses TRBV28 and TRBJ2-6; D not resolved. Trimming shortened V by 8 bases and J by 1 base, and 18 bases separated the two germline ends. The CDR3 contains 17 residues. CDR1 and CDR2 (germline): MDHEN, SYDVKM.

The CDR3 sequence is CASSLRGLSNQPQHF. The DNA of the CDR3 is TGTGCCAGCAGCTTACGAGGTTTAAGCAATCAGCCCCAGCATTTT. V and J are TRBV7-8 and TRBJ1-5; D not resolved. V gave up 2 bases and J gave up 1 base, with 9 bases separating them. The CDR3 extends over 15 amino acids. Germline V CDR1 and CDR2: SGHVS, FQNEAQ.

This clonotype was seen a handful of times. V and J are TRBV28 and TRBJ2-5; 11 positions agree with TRBD1. After removal of 8 bases from V and 5 bases from J, the junction contained 1 base not matched to a gene. Germline V gene data show CDR1 as MDHEN and CDR2 as SYDVKM. This CDR3 is 12 amino acids long. DNA for the CDR3: TGTGCCAGCGGACAGGGGGCGGAGACCCAGTACTTC. This translates into CASGQGAETQYF.

This clonotype was observed a handful of times. This chain uses TRBV20-1 with TRBJ1-1; unclear D gene. The germline V gene has CDR1 DFQATT and CDR2 SNEGSKA (reference sequence). The CDR3 is made up of 13 amino acids. V lost 3 bases and J 4 bases, leaving 12 bases between the germline ends. The CDR3 region has the DNA TGCAGTGCTAGGGGATTCGGCGGCACTGAAGCTTTCTTT. Translated: CSARGFGGTEAFF.